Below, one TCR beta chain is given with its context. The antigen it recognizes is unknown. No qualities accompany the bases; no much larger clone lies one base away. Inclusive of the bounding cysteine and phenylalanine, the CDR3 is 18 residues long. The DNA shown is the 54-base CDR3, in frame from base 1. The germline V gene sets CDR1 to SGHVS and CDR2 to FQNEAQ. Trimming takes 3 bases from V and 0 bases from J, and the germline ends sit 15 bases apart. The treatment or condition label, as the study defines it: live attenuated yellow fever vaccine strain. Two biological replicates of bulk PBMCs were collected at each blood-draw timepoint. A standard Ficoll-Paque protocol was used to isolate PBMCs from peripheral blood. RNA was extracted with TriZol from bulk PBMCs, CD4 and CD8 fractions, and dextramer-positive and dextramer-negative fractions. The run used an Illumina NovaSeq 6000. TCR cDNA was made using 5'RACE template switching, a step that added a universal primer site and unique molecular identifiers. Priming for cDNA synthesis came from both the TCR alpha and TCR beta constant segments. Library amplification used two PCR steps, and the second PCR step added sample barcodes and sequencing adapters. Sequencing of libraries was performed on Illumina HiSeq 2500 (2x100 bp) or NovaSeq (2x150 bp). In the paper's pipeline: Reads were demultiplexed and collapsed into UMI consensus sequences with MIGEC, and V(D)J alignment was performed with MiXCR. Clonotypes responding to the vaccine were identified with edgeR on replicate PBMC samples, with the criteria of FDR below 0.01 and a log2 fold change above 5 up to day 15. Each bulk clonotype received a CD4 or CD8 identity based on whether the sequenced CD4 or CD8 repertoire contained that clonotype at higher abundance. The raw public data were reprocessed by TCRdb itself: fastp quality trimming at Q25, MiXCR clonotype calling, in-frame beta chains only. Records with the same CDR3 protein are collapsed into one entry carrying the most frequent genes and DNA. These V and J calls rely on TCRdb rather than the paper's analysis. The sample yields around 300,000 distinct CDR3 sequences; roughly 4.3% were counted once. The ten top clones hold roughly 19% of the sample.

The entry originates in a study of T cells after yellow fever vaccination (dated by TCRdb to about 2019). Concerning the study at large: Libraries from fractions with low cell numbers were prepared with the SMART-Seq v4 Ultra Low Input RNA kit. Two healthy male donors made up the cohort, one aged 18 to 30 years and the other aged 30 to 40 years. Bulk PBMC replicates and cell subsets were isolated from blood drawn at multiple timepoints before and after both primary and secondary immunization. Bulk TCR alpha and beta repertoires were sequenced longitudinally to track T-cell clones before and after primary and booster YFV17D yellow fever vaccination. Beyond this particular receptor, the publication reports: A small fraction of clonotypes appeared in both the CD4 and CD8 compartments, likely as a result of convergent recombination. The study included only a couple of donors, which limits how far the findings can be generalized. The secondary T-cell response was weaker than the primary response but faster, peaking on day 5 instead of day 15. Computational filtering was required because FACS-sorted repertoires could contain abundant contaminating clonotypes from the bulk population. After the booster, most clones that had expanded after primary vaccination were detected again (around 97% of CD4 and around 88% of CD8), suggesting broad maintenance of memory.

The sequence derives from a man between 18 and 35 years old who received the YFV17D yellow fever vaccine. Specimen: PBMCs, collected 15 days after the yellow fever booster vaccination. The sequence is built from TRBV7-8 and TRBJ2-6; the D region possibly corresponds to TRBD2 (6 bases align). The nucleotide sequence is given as TGTGCCAGCAGCTTTGGATCTAGGAGGGGCTCTGGGGCCAACGTCCTGACTTTC. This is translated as CASSFGSRRGSGANVLTF.